The clone carrying this T cell receptor beta chain was counted ten times or more. Described time point: patch test 2, 6 weeks after DPC sensitization. Stated treatment: therapeutic diphenylcyclopropenone sensitization with weekly scalp DPC. Each patch-test visit's blood sample preceded patch application. CDR1 SQVTM and CDR2 ANQGSEA come from the germline V gene. The CDR3 consists of 17 residues. V gave up 4 bases and J gave up 9 bases; unmatched junction bases: 19. Per the original methods: Ranging from roughly 20,000 to 750,000, TCR counts per sample had a median value of approximately 97,000. A single record per CDR3 protein comes from TCRdb applying MiXCR to the RACE reads. What appears here as the V and J calls and clone size reflects TCRdb's work, not the paper's. The profile shows 35,000 to 45,000 distinct CDR3 sequences, more than 8.5% of them singletons. This entry is derived from a study of human T cells and chemical hapten exposure.

The chain has TRBV29-1 and TRBJ2-1; 9 bases match TRBD2. The starting material was whole blood, obtained in connection with sensitization to the hapten diphenylcyclopropenone (DPC). The receptor was derived from a woman between 40 and 55 years old with alopecia areata. Some clones in this sample may be carry-over from other donors' samples. The CDR3: CSVGREGGGVLQGEQFF. The CDR3 region has the DNA TGCAGCGTTGGGCGGGAAGGCGGGGGGGTTCTCCAGGGTGAGCAGTTCTTC.